These T cell receptor beta chains were read from a single sample in a study of control samples from healthy donors and cancer patients. Repertoires were generated with immunoSEQ multiplex PCR, while TCRdb's copy carries only in-frame clones and drops some. Altogether 150,000 to 200,000 clones are present, about 94% being singletons, with the ten largest covering 14%. Material for sequencing was PBMCs. These receptors all stem from a man aged 55-75 years with colorectal cancer. The CDR3 runs from the conserved cysteine through the conserved F or W. D genes are given only for firm matches. The listing skips clone size in some rows; elsewhere it reads once, few, many or a size class.

once	TRBV7-2	17	TRBJ2-7	TRBD1	CASSFAGRDRGFYEQYF	TGTGCCAGCAGCTTTGCGGGGAGGGACAGGGGTTTCTACGAGCAGTACTTC
-	TRBV5-4	15	TRBJ2-5	-	CASSLANLEWETQYF	TGTGCCAGCAGCTTGGCCAATTTAGAGTGGGAGACCCAGTACTTC
-	TRBV19	16	TRBJ1-1	-	CASSRTGSSKNTEAFF	TGTGCCAGTAGCAGAACCGGGTCCTCGAAGAACACTGAAGCTTTCTTT
once	TRBV10-3	14	TRBJ2-5	-	CAISGTTGQETQYF	TGTGCCATCAGTGGTACTACTGGGCAAGAGACCCAGTACTTC
-	TRBV13	16	TRBJ1-1	TRBD1	CASSLILGGGGTEAFF	TGTGCCAGCAGCTTAATTTTAGGGGGCGGTGGCACTGAAGCTTTCTTT
-	TRBV28	13	TRBJ1-6	-	CASWGYYNSPLHF	TGTGCCAGCTGGGGATACTATAATTCACCCCTCCACTTT
-	TRBV19	14	TRBJ2-5	-	CASSIVGRGGTQYF	TGTGCCAGTAGTATAGTAGGGCGGGGAGGGACCCAGTACTTC
-	TRBV6-1	15	TRBJ1-4	-	CASSEGPKSNEKLFF	TGTGCCAGCAGTGAGGGGCCTAAATCTAATGAAAAACTGTTTTTT
once	TRBV4-2	17	TRBJ1-1	TRBD1	CASSQILQGARNTEAFF	TGTGCCAGCAGCCAAATCCTACAGGGGGCAAGGAACACTGAAGCTTTCTTT
-	TRBV4-3	15	TRBJ1-6	-	CASSRTQQGDSPLHF	TGCGCCAGCAGCCGGACGCAACAGGGAGATTCACCCCTCCACTTT
once	TRBV6-5	13	TRBJ1-1	-	CAINGQMNTEAFF	TGTGCCATAAACGGGCAGATGAACACTGAAGCTTTCTTT
once	TRBV6-5	14	TRBJ2-7	-	CASSYFSAGIEQYF	TGTGCCAGCAGTTACTTCTCTGCAGGGATCGAGCAGTACTTC
-	TRBV11-2	17	TRBJ2-5	-	CASSLGGRKTRGETQYF	TGTGCCAGCAGCTTAGGGGGCAGGAAAACTCGGGGAGAGACCCAGTACTTC
-	TRBV18	15	TRBJ1-5	TRBD1	CASSPTQGIAQPQHF	TGTGCCAGCTCACCAACACAGGGGATTGCTCAGCCCCAGCATTTT
-	TRBV3-1/TRBV3-2	15	TRBJ2-7	TRBD1	CASSPGTDWVGEQYF	TGTGCCAGCAGCCCTGGGACAGATTGGGTGGGCGAGCAGTACTTC